The 19 T cell receptor beta chains below come from one sample, sequenced in a study of T cells after yellow fever vaccination (dated by TCRdb to between 2018 and 2021). Interpreted using the paper, the treatment or condition label stands for: live attenuated yellow fever vaccine strain. Libraries came from 5' RACE. TCRdb names Illumina HiSeq 2500 as the instrument used. Clones were called with MiXCR by TCRdb after fastp trimmed the public reads at Q25, and only in-frame beta chains were retained. Each CDR3 protein gets just one entry, which takes the most common genes and DNA from the rows behind it. The sample records 500,000 to 650,000 distinct CDR3 sequences, 17% of which are singletons. Together, the top ten hold around 16% of the sample. The sequencing here drew on PBMCs, taken about 5 days after the first yellow fever vaccination. The source of these receptors is a man aged 18 to 29 who received the YFV17D yellow fever vaccine.

The chain joins TRBV4-1 to TRBJ1-4; D unresolved. The CDR3 runs to 13 residues. V lost 3 bases and J 6 bases, leaving 8 bases between the germline ends. Germline CDR1 MGHRA, CDR2 YSYEKL. Written as DNA, the CDR3 is TGCGCCAGCAGCCAGCGGGAAGATGAAAAACTGTTTTTT. Amino acids: CASSQREDEKLFF.

This clonotype appeared a few times. The chain has TRBV4-1 and TRBJ1-3; TRBD1 is a possible D gene (5 bases). Trimming took off 1 base at V and 0 bases at J, with 16 bases between the two ends. From germline, CDR1 is MGHRA and CDR2 YSYEKL. The CDR3 runs to 18 residues. The CDR3 here is CASSQGGPGVISGNTIYF. The CDR3 DNA reads as TGCGCCAGCAGCCAAGGGGGCCCCGGGGTGATCTCTGGAAACACCATATATTTT.

This clonotype has a handful of counts. The rearrangement links TRBV7-9 to TRBJ1-6; D may be TRBD1 (5 bases). Germline CDR1 and CDR2: SEHNR and FQNEAQ (reference sequence). The V gene lost 4 bases and the J gene lost 9 bases, with 13 bases spanning the gap. The CDR3 consists of 14 residues. For the CDR3, the DNA is TGTGCCAGCAGCTCCACAGACAGCAGTTCACCCCTCCACTTT. Amino acids: CASSSTDSSSPLHF.

The rearrangement links TRBV4-2 to TRBJ1-2; 12 bases are shared with TRBD1. Per germline, CDR1 LGHNA and CDR2 YNFKEQ. CDR3 length: 18 residues. V gave up 3 bases and J gave up 3 bases; unmatched junction bases: 11. The DNA for the CDR3 is TGTGCCAGCAGCCAGCCACCGGGACAGGGGGCCGGTGACTATGGCTACACCTTC. This translates into CASSQPPGQGAGDYGYTF.

This clonotype occurred a few times. This rearrangement joins TRBV20-1 to TRBJ2-7, with 11 positions matching TRBD2. The CDR3 covers 14 residues. Germline CDR1 is DFQATT and CDR2 is SNEGSKA (reference sequence). V shed 6 bases, J shed 6 bases, and the junction held 10 bases outside the gene matches. CDR3 region: CSASLTSGDAEQYF. The DNA for the CDR3 is TGCAGTGCCTCACTGACTAGCGGGGACGCCGAGCAGTACTTC.

This clonotype has a single count. The chain joins TRBV7-2 to TRBJ2-1; TRBD2 is a possible D gene (7 bases). CDR1 is SGHTA, CDR2 FQGNSA, per germline. Trimming pared 5 bases from V and 9 bases from J, leaving 14 bases between. The CDR3 contains 13 residues. CDR3 sequence reads: CASSGGGAAEQFF. Written as DNA, the CDR3 is TGTGCCAGCAGCGGGGGGGGGGCCGCTGAGCAGTTCTTC.

The chain couples TRBV27 to TRBJ1-2; 8 nucleotides agree with TRBD1. The CDR3 is 14 amino acids. The V gene's germline CDR1 is MNHEY and CDR2 SMNVEV (reference sequence). After removal of 4 bases from V and 2 bases from J, the junction contained 3 bases not matched to a gene. For the CDR3, the DNA is TGTGCCAGCAGTTCGTACAGGGGGAACTATGGCTACACCTTC. Protein: CASSSYRGNYGYTF.

The chain combines TRBV19 with TRBJ2-2; D is perhaps TRBD1 (5 bases). Trimming took 4 bases from V and 6 from J, leaving 12 bases between them. CDR3 length equals 14 residues. From germline, CDR1 is LNHDA and CDR2 SQIVND (reference sequence). Written as DNA, the CDR3 is TGTGCCAGTAGTACCGGGCCGACAGCCGGGGAGCTGTTTTTT. Its protein product is CASSTGPTAGELFF.

This clonotype was seen a handful of times. CDR3 sequence reads: CASSLGDSHYEQYV. The CDR3 DNA follows: TGTGCCAGCAGTTTAGGGGACTCCCACTACGAGCAGTACGTC. The rearrangement links TRBV12-3 or TRBV12-4 to TRBJ2-7, with D possibly being TRBD2 (6 bases). This CDR3 is 14 amino acids long. With 1 base removed from V and 3 bases from J, the gap between germline ends came to 10 bases.

At least ten counts were recorded for this clonotype. This sequence joins TRBV18 and TRBJ1-3; no clear D gene. Looked up from germline, CDR1 is KGHSH and CDR2 is LQKENI. Trimming left V 2 bases short and J 4 bases short, with 6 bases between. The CDR3 is made up of 13 amino acids. The CDR3 spells CASSPGEGNTIYF. For the CDR3, the DNA is TGTGCCAGCTCACCAGGGGAAGGAAACACCATATATTTT.

The V and J genes are TRBV25-1 and TRBJ1-3; TRBD1 aligns across 7 bases. V was clipped by 4 bases and J by 5 bases; unmatched bases: 11. CDR1 and CDR2 from the germline V gene are MGHDK and SYGVNS. The CDR3 has 16 residues. Written as DNA, the CDR3 is TGTGCCAGCAGTGCCCCACCGGGACAGTTGAGAAACACCATATATTTT. It is translated as CASSAPPGQLRNTIYF.

This rearrangement joins TRBV4-3 to TRBJ1-4; 8 positions agree with TRBD1. This CDR3 comprises 14 residues. After removal of 6 bases from V and 4 bases from J, the junction contained 4 bases not matched to a gene. The germline V gene encodes CDR1 LGHNA and CDR2 YSLEER. The CDR3 region is CASSRDRLNEKLFF. The CDR3 bases are TGCGCCAGCAGTCGGGACAGGCTTAATGAAAAACTGTTTTTT.

The rearrangement uses TRBV4-1 and TRBJ1-2; D ambiguous. Trimming cost V 0 bases and J 2 bases, with 10 bases left between them. This CDR3 spans 15 amino acids. Germline CDR1 MGHRA, CDR2 YSYEKL. CDR3 loop: CASSQDAGPNYGYTF. The CDR3 bases are TGCGCCAGCAGCCAAGATGCCGGACCCAACTATGGCTACACCTTC.

This clonotype has just a few counts. V and J are TRBV5-1 and TRBJ1-6; D is uncertain. Germline V gives CDR1 SGHRS, CDR2 YFSETQ. Trimming took 4 bases from V and 8 from J, leaving 7 bases between them. This CDR3 has 12 amino acids. CDR3 nucleotides: TGCGCCAGCAGCCCGGGTGATTCACCCCTCCACTTT. Protein product: CASSPGDSPLHF.

This clonotype was picked up a small number of times. The chain couples TRBV5-8 to TRBJ2-1; 7 positions agree with TRBD2. This CDR3 is built from 16 residues. The J segment lost 2 bases and the V segment lost 5 bases, leaving 10 bases of the junction unmatched. CDR1 is SGHTS, CDR2 YDEGEE, per germline. DNA for the CDR3: TGTGCCAGCAGAGCCGCGGGGGTTGACGCCTACAATGAGCAGTTCTTC. It is translated as CASRAAGVDAYNEQFF.

This clonotype has a count of ten or more. The J gene is TRBJ1-2, the V gene TRBV13; D possibly corresponds to TRBD1 (5 bases). The CDR3 totals 15 residues. The V and J ends lost 2 bases and 5 bases respectively, with 15 bases between them. Germline loops: CDR1 PRHDT, CDR2 FYEKMQ (reference sequence). The CDR3 protein is CASSLQAGSLYGYTF. In DNA form, the CDR3 reads TGTGCCAGCAGCTTACAGGCAGGGAGCCTATATGGCTACACCTTC.

The chain has TRBV27 and TRBJ2-1, with D uncertain. This CDR3 has 16 residues. V lost 2 bases and J lost 2, with 13 bases in between. Germline V gene data show CDR1 as MNHEY and CDR2 as SMNVEV (reference sequence). The DNA for the CDR3 is TGTGCCAGCAGTTTAACCTCTTTGAGCCCCTACAATGAGCAGTTCTTC. Protein: CASSLTSLSPYNEQFF.

This sequence joins TRBV5-4 and TRBJ2-7, with a possible D match to TRBD1 (5 bases). Deletions cut 3 bases from V and 6 bases from J, with 10 bases between. The CDR3 runs to 12 residues. CDR1 and CDR2 from the germline V gene are SGHNT and YYREEE (reference sequence). Here the CDR3 reads CASSSSGFEQYV. DNA of the CDR3: TGTGCCAGCAGCTCTTCAGGGTTCGAGCAGTACGTC.

This clonotype occurred many times. The rearrangement joins TRBV18 to TRBJ2-7; D tentatively fits TRBD1 or TRBD2 (5 bases each). Looked up from germline, CDR1 is KGHSH and CDR2 is LQKENI. Trimming removed 0 bases at V and 2 bases at J, with 11 bases between. The CDR3 extends over 15 amino acids. The CDR3 protein is CASSPPSRGAYEQYF. CDR3 in DNA: TGTGCCAGCTCACCACCGTCGAGGGGCGCCTACGAGCAGTACTTC.